Below are 3 T cell receptor beta chains sequenced from a single sample in a study of T-cell reconstitution after alpha-beta-depleted transplantation in children. TCRbeta library preparation incorporated unique molecular identifiers. TCRdb itself ran the PCR reads through MiXCR, one entry per CDR3 protein. This sample has around 490,000 distinct CDR3 sequences, with approximately 10% found just once. This specimen consisted of PBMCs, mostly from graft donor cells, obtained 180 days after TCRalphabeta/CD19-depleted stem cell transplant. Receptors were obtained from a female patient younger than 10 who had a stem cell transplant for aplastic anemia, so the T cells may come from the graft donor.

The chain is built from TRBV5-1 and TRBJ1-4; possibly TRBD1 for D (5 bases). This CDR3 spans 15 amino acids. Trimming cost V 1 base and J 5 bases, with 12 bases left between them. CDR1 and CDR2 from the germline V gene are SGHRS and YFSETQ. CDR3 in DNA: TGCGCCAGCAGCTTGACGGGGCAGACAAATGAAAAACTGTTTTTT. This sequence encodes CASSLTGQTNEKLFF.

This clonotype occurred a few times. This sequence joins TRBV6-1 and TRBJ1-1, with 7 bases identical to TRBD1. The V gene end was trimmed by 7 bases and the J gene end by 0 bases; junction bases not matched to a gene: 8. This CDR3 comprises 15 residues. Germline-derived CDR1 and CDR2 are MNHNS and SASEGT. The CDR3 DNA follows: TGTGCCAGCACTCAACAGGGGCATTTGAACACTGAAGCTTTCTTT. Its translation is CASTQQGHLNTEAFF.

This clonotype was seen a handful of times. V usage is TRBV9 and J usage is TRBJ1-4; possibly TRBD1 for D (5 bases). CDR1 and CDR2 from the germline V gene are SGDLS and YYNGEE. Trimming stripped 3 bases from V and 6 bases from J, with 18 bases between. CDR3 length: 16 amino acids. This CDR3 reads CASSGGRSGTHEKLFF. The DNA for the CDR3 is TGTGCCAGCAGCGGAGGACGGTCTGGGACTCATGAAAAACTGTTTTTT.